This TCR beta chain was captured by sequencing in a study of blood T cells in healthy people across ages. The CDR3 totals 15 residues. V lost 5 bases and J 2 bases, leaving 14 bases between the germline ends. CDR1 SNHLY and CDR2 FYNNEI come from the germline V gene. This clonotype showed up just a few times. A J-beta primer mix and a sample-barcoded 5' primer were used in a second PCR of roughly 6 to 12 cycles. Template switching added a 12-random-nucleotide identifier to every cDNA molecule. Per sample, CDR3-containing paired-end reads numbered at least 2.5 million. TCRdb called the 5' RACE reads again in MiXCR, with one record for every CDR3 protein. The repertoire holds roughly 2 million distinct CDR3 sequences, with 40% to 55% as singletons. Per sample, at least 5 micrograms of total RNA were extracted.

The source of this sequence is a woman aged 40 to 50 in good health. V gene TRBV2 combines with J gene TRBJ2-3, with unresolved D. Sequencing used blood. This CDR3 reads CASSRDNSLTDTQYF. The CDR3 DNA follows: TGTGCCAGCAGTCGCGACAACTCCCTCACAGATACGCAGTATTTT.